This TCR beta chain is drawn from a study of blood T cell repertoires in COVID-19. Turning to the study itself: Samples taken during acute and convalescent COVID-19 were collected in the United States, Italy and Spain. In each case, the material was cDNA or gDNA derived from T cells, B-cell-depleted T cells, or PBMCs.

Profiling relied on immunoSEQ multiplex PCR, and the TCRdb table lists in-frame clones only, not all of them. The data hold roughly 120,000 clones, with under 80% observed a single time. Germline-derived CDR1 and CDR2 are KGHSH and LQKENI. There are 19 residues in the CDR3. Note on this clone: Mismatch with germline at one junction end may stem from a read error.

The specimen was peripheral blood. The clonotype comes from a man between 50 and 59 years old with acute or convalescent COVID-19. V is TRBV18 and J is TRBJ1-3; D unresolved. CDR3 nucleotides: TGTCCCAGCACACCACGACTCTGGGTTGCAGAACAATCTGGAAACACCATATATTTT. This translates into CPSTPRLWVAEQSGNTIYF.